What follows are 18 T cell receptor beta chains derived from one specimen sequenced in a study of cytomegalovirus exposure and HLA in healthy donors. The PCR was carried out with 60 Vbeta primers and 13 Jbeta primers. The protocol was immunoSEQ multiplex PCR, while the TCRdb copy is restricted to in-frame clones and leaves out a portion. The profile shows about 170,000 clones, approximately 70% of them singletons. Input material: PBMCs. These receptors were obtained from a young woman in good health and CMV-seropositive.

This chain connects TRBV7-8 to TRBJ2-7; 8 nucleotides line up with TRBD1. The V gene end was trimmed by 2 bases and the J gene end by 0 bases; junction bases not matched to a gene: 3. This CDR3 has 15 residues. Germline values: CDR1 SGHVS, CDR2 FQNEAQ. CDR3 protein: CASSLMGQVSYEQYF. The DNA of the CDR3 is TGTGCCAGCAGCTTAATGGGACAGGTCTCCTACGAGCAGTACTTC.

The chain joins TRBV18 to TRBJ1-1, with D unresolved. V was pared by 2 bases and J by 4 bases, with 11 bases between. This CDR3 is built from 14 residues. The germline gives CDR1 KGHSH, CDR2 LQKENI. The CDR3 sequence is CASSPTGMSTEAFF. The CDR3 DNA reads TGTGCCAGCTCACCAACGGGAATGAGCACTGAAGCTTTCTTT.

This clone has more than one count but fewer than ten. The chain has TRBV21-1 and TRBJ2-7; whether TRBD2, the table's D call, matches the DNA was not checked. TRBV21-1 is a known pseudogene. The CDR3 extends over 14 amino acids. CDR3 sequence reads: CASSARLLAYEQYF. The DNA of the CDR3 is TGTGCCAGCAGCGCGAGACTGCTAGCCTACGAGCAGTACTTC.

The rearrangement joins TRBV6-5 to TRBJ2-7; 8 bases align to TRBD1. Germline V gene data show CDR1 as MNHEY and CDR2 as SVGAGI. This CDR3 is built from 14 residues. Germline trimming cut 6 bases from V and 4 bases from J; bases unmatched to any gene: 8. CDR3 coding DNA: TGTGCCAGCAGCCCGGGACAGGCGTTTTACGAGCAGTACTTC. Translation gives CASSPGQAFYEQYF.

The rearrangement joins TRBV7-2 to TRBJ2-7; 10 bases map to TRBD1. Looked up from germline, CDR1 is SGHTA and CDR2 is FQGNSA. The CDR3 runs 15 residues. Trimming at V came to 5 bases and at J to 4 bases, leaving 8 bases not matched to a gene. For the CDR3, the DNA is TGTGCCAGCAGCCTCCGACAGGGGGCCGGTTACGAGCAGTACTTC. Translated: CASSLRQGAGYEQYF.

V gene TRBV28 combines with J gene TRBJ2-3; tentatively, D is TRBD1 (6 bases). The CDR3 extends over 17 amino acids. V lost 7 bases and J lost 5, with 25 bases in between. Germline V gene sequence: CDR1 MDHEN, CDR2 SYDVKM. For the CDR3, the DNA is TGTGCCAGCACCCCTCATAGGGGGAAACCCCTCCGAGATACGCAGTATTTT. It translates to CASTPHRGKPLRDTQYF.

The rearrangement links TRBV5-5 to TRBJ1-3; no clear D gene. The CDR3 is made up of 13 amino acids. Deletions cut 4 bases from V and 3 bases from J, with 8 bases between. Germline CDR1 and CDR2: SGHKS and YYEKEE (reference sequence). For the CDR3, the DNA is TGTGCCAGCAGCCCCCGAGTTGGAAACACCATATATTTT. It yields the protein CASSPRVGNTIYF.

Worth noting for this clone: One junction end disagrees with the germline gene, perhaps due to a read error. CDR3 sequence reads: CASSPGVGGDEQYF. CDR3 nucleotides: TGTGCTAGCAGCCCGGGGGTCGGGGGGGACGAGCAGTACTTC. The genes are TRBV7-7 and TRBJ2-7, with 8 bases identical to TRBD2. Germline lookup yields CDR1 SSHAT and CDR2 FNYEAQ (reference sequence). CDR3 length: 14 amino acids.

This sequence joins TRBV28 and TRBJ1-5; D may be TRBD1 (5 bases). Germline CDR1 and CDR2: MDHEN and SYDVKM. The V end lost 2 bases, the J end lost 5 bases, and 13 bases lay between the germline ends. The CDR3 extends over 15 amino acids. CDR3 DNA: TGTGCCAGCAGTTTAGGGGGGAATAGTGATCAGCCCCAGCATTTT. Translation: CASSLGGNSDQPQHF.

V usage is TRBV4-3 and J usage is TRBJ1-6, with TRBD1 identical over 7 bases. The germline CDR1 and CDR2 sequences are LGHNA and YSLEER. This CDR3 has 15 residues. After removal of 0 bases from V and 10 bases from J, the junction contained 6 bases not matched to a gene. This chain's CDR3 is CASSQETGSVSPLHF. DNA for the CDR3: TGCGCCAGCAGCCAAGAGACAGGGTCAGTCTCACCCCTCCACTTT.

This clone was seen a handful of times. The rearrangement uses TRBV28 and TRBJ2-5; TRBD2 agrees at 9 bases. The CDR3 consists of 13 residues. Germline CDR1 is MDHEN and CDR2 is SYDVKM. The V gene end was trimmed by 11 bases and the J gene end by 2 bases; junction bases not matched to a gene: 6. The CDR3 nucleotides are TGTGCCGGGGGAAGCGGGGGGCAAGAGACCCAGTACTTC. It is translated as CAGGSGGQETQYF.

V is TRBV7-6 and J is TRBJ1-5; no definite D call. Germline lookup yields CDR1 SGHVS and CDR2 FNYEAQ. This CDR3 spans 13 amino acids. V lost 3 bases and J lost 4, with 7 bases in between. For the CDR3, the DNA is TGTGCCAGCAGCTTGGAAGCGAATCAGCCCCAGCATTTT. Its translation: CASSLEANQPQHF.

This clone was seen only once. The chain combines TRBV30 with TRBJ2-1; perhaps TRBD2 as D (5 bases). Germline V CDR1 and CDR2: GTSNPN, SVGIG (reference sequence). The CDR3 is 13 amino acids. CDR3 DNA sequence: TGTGCTTCCAAGGCGGGCTCCTACAATGAGCAGTTCTTC. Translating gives CASKAGSYNEQFF.

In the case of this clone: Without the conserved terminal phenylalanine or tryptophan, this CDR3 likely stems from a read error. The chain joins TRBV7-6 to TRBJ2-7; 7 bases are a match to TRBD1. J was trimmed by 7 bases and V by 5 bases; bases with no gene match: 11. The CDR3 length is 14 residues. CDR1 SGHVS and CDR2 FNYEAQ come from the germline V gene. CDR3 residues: CASSLGQDISEQYS. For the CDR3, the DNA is TGTGCCAGCAGCCTCGGACAGGACATCTCAGAGCAGTACTCC.

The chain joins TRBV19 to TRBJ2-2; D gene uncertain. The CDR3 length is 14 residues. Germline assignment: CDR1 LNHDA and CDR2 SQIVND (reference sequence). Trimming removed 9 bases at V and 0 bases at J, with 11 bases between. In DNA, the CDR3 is TGTGCCAGCGCAGACTGGTCGAACACCGGGGAGCTGTTTTTT. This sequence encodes CASADWSNTGELFF.

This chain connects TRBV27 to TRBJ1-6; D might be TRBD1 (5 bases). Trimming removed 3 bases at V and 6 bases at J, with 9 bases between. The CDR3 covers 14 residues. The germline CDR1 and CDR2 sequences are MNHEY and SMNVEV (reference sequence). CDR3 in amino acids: CASSLTEGNSPLHF. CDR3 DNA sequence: TGTGCCAGCAGTTTGACAGAAGGTAATTCACCCCTCCACTTT.

CDR3 region: CASSSPGQANTDTQYF. In nucleotides, the CDR3 is TGTGCCAGCAGCTCGCCGGGACAAGCGAACACAGATACGCAGTATTTT. The rearrangement uses TRBV7-2 and TRBJ2-3, with D possibly matching TRBD1 (6 bases). V was cut by 4 bases and J by 2 bases, with 16 bases left in between. In germline, CDR1 is SGHTA, CDR2 FQGNSA. The CDR3 length is 16 residues.

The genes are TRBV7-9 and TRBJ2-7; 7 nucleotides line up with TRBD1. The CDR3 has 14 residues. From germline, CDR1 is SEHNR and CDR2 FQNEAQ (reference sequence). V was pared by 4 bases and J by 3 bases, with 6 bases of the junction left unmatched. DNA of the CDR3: TGTGCCAGCAGCTCACGGGGACAGAGCTACGAGCAGTACTTC. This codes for CASSSRGQSYEQYF. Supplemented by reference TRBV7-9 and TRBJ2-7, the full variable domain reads DTGVSQNPRHKITKRGQNVTFRCDPISEHNRLYWYRQTLGQGPEFLTYFQNEAQLEKSRLLSDRFSAERPKGSFSTLEIQRTEQGDSAMYLCASSSRGQSYEQYFGPGTRLTVT.